A selection of T cell receptor beta chains follows, all from one sample in a study of blood T cell repertoires in COVID-19. Sequencing used immunoSEQ multiplex PCR; TCRdb keeps in-frame clones, though not all of them. The table records under 200,000 clones, about 80% of them present only once. Sequenced material: peripheral blood. These receptors all stem from a woman older than 75 with acute or convalescent COVID-19. CDR3s include the opening cysteine and the closing phenylalanine or tryptophan. D genes are given only for firm matches.

TRBJ1-2 TRBV3-1/TRBV3-2 NA CASSQDHRYYGYTF TGTGCCAGCAGCCAAGATCACAGGTACTATGGCTACACCTTC
TRBJ2-7 TRBV3-1/TRBV3-2 NA CASSQTGTAGDEQYF TGTGCCAGCAGCCAAACCGGGACAGCGGGGGACGAGCAGTACTTC
TRBJ2-2 TRBV11-2 NA CASSILSGELFF TGTGCCAGCAGCATTTTGAGTGGGGAGCTGTTTTTT
TRBJ2-7 TRBV7-2 NA CASSLRRVAPYEQYF TGTGCCAGCAGCCTCCGGAGGGTTGCCCCGTACGAGCAGTACTTC
TRBJ2-5 TRBV19 NA CASSIRLSGETQYF TGTGCCAGTAGTATCAGGTTGTCCGGAGAGACCCAGTACTTC
TRBJ1-1 TRBV9 NA CASSVGGEGRAFF TGTGCCAGCAGCGTAGGCGGGGAAGGAAGAGCTTTCTTT
TRBJ1-6 TRBV30 NA CAWSTVRGNSPLHF TGTGCCTGGAGTACCGTCAGGGGAAATTCACCCCTCCACTTT
TRBJ2-5 TRBV6-2/TRBV6-3 TRBD1 CASSFAGTGGTQYF TGTGCCAGCAGTTTCGCCGGGACAGGCGGGACCCAGTACTTC
TRBJ2-5 TRBV10-3 NA CAISESGGGVGETQYF TGTGCCATCAGTGAGTCAGGGGGCGGGGTCGGAGAGACCCAGTACTTC
TRBJ2-5 TRBV20-1 NA CSVGRETQYF TGCAGTGTTGGGAGGGAGACCCAGTACTTC
TRBJ1-2 TRBV29-1 TRBD1 CSVDGQGHYGYTF TGCAGCGTTGATGGACAGGGCCACTATGGCTACACCTTC
TRBJ2-1 TRBV5-4 TRBD2 CASSPTSGIRRNEQFF TGTGCCAGCAGCCCGACTAGCGGGATTAGGCGCAATGAGCAGTTCTTC
TRBJ1-4 TRBV6-5 TRBD1 CASRADRAPGQLFF TGTGCCAGCAGAGCTGACAGGGCGCCCGGTCAACTGTTTTTT
TRBJ2-7 TRBV11-2 TRBD2 CASSSRVAGAYEQYF TGTGCCAGCAGCTCCCGGGTAGCGGGGGCCTACGAGCAGTACTTC
TRBJ2-1 TRBV30 TRBD2 CAWSYGRGLLHEQFF TGTGCCTGGAGTTACGGGAGGGGGTTGTTACATGAGCAGTTCTTC
TRBJ1-1 TRBV10-3 NA CAISVLPGTENTEAFF TGTGCCATCAGTGTTCTCCCTGGGACTGAGAACACTGAAGCTTTCTTT
TRBJ2-3 TRBV7-8 NA CASSLQGLGTDTQYF TGTGCCAGCAGCTTACAGGGGCTTGGCACAGATACGCAGTATTTT
TRBJ1-2 TRBV14 NA CASSPPPPYGYTF TGTGCCAGCAGCCCTCCCCCTCCCTATGGCTACACCTTC
TRBJ2-3 TRBV4-2 TRBD2 CASSPEVTGGSTDTQYF TGTGCCAGCAGTCCGGAGGTCACGGGGGGGAGCACAGATACGCAGTATTTT
TRBJ2-5 TRBV11-2 TRBD2 CASSPPGLAGAQETQYF TGTGCCAGCAGCCCACCGGGACTAGCGGGTGCTCAAGAGACCCAGTACTTC